This TCR beta chain came from a study of cytomegalovirus exposure and HLA in healthy donors. The PCR contained 60 Vbeta and 13 Jbeta primers. This table comes from immunoSEQ multiplex PCR, and its TCRdb copy is limited to in-frame clones, with some not included. Here the sample spans about 160,000 clones, roughly 79% being singletons. Concerning this clone itself: What it binds is not known.

CDR3 length: 16 residues. The ends were cut back, 2 bases at V and 3 bases at J, with 14 bases in the middle. From germline, CDR1 is KGHSH and CDR2 LQKENI. Regarding the study as a whole: Several top significant clusters appeared, in a later analysis, to be linked to common viral pathogens.

The chain carries TRBV18 and TRBJ2-1; possibly TRBD1 for D (5 bases). This receptor was taken from a woman aged 45-59 years in good health and CMV-seronegative. The source material was PBMCs. The DNA for the CDR3 is TGTGCCAGCTCACCAAGGGCTCAGGGAATCTACAATGAGCAGTTCTTC. This gives the protein CASSPRAQGIYNEQFF.